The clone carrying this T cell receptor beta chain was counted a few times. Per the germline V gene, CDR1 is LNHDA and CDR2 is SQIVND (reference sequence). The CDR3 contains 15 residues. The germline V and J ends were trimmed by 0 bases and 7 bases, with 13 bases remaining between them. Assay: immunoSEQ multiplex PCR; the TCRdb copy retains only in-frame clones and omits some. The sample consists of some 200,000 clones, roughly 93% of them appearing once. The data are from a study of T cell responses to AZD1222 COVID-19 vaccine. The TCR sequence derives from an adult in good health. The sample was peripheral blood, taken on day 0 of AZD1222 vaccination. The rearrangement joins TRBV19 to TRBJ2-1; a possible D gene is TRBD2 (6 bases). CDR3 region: CASSIDVRGQNEQFF. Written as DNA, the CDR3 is TGTGCCAGTAGTATAGACGTGCGGGGTCAAAATGAGCAGTTCTTC. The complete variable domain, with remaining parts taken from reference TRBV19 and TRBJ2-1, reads DGGITQSPKYLFRKEGQNVTLSCEQNLNHDAMYWYRQDPGQGLRLIYYSQIVNDFQKGDIAEGYSVSREKKESFPLTVTSAQKNPTAFYLCASSIDVRGQNEQFFGPGTRLTVL.